A selection of T cell receptor beta chains follows, all from one sample in a study of T cell changes during pregnancy in multiple sclerosis. The data were produced by immunoSEQ multiplex PCR, yet TCRdb's version contains in-frame clones alone and is incomplete. The table has more than 55,000 clones, roughly nine tenths seen once. The specimen was peripheral blood, collected in the second trimester of pregnancy. Receptors originate from a female donor with multiple sclerosis, enrolled in a pregnancy study. The conserved cysteine and the conserved F or W are not part of the CDR3 here. The order of the fields is J gene, clone size, V gene, CDR3 protein. The size entry is marked missing in some rows and otherwise reads once, few, many or a size class.

>TRBJ2-1|.|TRBV29-1
SVPLSLIDEQF
>TRBJ1-2|.|TRBV28
ATRTPEVYGYT
>TRBJ2-7|.|TRBV30
AWSLSSYEQY
>TRBJ2-7|.|TRBV28
ASSTTPGTGASYEQY
>TRBJ2-7|.|TRBV7-2
ASSSNRVEQY
>TRBJ2-7|.|TRBV6-5
ASSLKAAYEQY
>TRBJ2-3|.|TRBV10-2
ASSEFLGGTLQY
>TRBJ1-6|.|TRBV9
ASSVARFSPLH
>TRBJ1-2|.|TRBV15
ATSRGVGLIQGVRDYGYT
>TRBJ2-3|.|TRBV27
ASSPAGGPEGMPDTQY
>TRBJ1-3|.|TRBV7-9
ASSFGVAGNTIY
>TRBJ2-1|few|TRBV4-2
ASSQDPGTSEYNEQF
>TRBJ2-7|.|TRBV5-6
ASSFGLAGGVSYEQY
>TRBJ2-1|.|TRBV7-2
ASYSGRAGNEQF
>TRBJ2-2|.|TRBV7-3
ASGRQSNTGELF
>TRBJ1-2|.|TRBV20-1
SASGGGGYT
>TRBJ2-2|once|TRBV25-1
ATGSGGTFTGELF
>TRBJ1-5|.|TRBV30
AWSVGRGDQPQH
>TRBJ2-5|once|TRBV4-1
ASSQDRRAGAQETQY
>TRBJ1-1|.|TRBV30
AWSVIGTFLVVTEAF
>TRBJ1-4|.|TRBV9
ASSAGLNNEKLF
>TRBJ1-3|.|TRBV9
ASSANRGAGNTIY
>TRBJ2-1|.|TRBV30
AWSIGYTGGDEQF
>TRBJ2-7|.|TRBV10-2
ASRPPTGYYEQY
>TRBJ2-1|.|TRBV7-3
ASSLGTSSYNEQF
>TRBJ2-2|.|TRBV30
AWSGDNHPGELF
>TRBJ2-1|.|TRBV11-2
ASSPGGGSNNEQF
>TRBJ1-6|few|TRBV29-1
SVRGTGASNSPLH
>TRBJ2-7|.|TRBV9
ASSVQGGGYEQY
>TRBJ2-7|few|TRBV7-8
ASSPGTARYEQY
>TRBJ1-2|.|TRBV5-1
ASSSHLQGLDYGYT
>TRBJ2-7|.|TRBV7-9
ASSLIQTGEQY
>TRBJ1-2|.|TRBV4-1
ASSQEPLRQSTYYGYT
>TRBJ1-5|.|TRBV5-1
ASSLARGQPQH
>TRBJ2-3|.|TRBV6-5
ATSIGLQGADTQY
>TRBJ1-1|few|TRBV5-6
ASSLYEAEAF
>TRBJ1-2|few|TRBV29-1
SVATLRGGYT
>TRBJ1-2|.|TRBV19
ASSRDRAVYGYT
>TRBJ1-2|.|TRBV27
ASSFLPRGGGYT
>TRBJ2-3|.|TRBV6-5
ASSSGQDFTDTQY
>TRBJ1-2|.|TRBV19
ASSNHRVGYGYT
>TRBJ1-5|.|TRBV4-1
ASSQVELRGNRQPQH
>TRBJ1-2|.|TRBV19
ASSILGQGSSYT
>TRBJ2-5|.|TRBV5-1
ASSWDSREETQY
>TRBJ2-2|.|TRBV18
ASSPPRASGTAGELF
>TRBJ1-4|.|TRBV6-5
ASSYTGSTNEKLF
>TRBJ2-1|.|TRBV2
ASSDRTGADNEQF
>TRBJ2-3|.|TRBV7-7
ASSFEGLQDTQY
>TRBJ2-5|.|TRBV7-6
ASSRPGTGETQY
>TRBJ1-4|.|TRBV2
ASSDRGSEKLF
>TRBJ2-7|.|TRBV5-1
ASSAGQGAGDEQY
>TRBJ2-3|.|TRBV2
ASSDRAFTDTQY
>TRBJ2-3|.|TRBV4-1
ASSQDTGYTQY
>TRBJ2-2|.|TRBV13
ASSPSAGELF
>TRBJ1-1|few|TRBV29-1
SADRTGMATEAF